This T cell receptor beta chain was observed in a study of human versus mouse CDR3 diversity and MHC coevolution. TCRdb keeps only in-frame clones here, not all; method: immunoSEQ multiplex PCR. The sample includes roughly 86,000 clones, roughly 93% of them seen just once. Naive CD4 T cells, CD45RO-negative and CD62L-positive, were flow-sorted from PBMCs. Study-wide findings and caveats: By iCHAO1, human TCR beta clonotypes numbered approximately 1.6 million, the most.

Details on this clone: What it recognizes is unknown.

The V gene lost 6 bases and the J gene lost 2 bases, with 10 bases spanning the gap. Germline lookup yields CDR1 MDHEN and CDR2 SYDVKM. The CDR3 contains 13 residues. The chain recombines TRBV28 with TRBJ1-1; D is undetermined. The specimen sequenced was naive CD4+ T cells from blood. Subset given: CD45RO-negative CD62L-positive naive CD4 T cells. The origin of this receptor is a person aged 25 to 75 in good health. The CDR3 protein is CASRPDTNTEAFF. As DNA, the CDR3 is TGTGCCAGCAGACCTGACACAAACACTGAAGCTTTCTTT. Full variable domain (outside the CDR3, taken from reference TRBV28 and TRBJ1-1): DVKVTQSSRYLVKRTGEKVFLECVQDMDHENMFWYRQDPGLGLRLIYFSYDVKMKEKGDIPEGYSVSREKKERFSLILESASTNQTSMYLCASRPDTNTEAFFGQGTRLTVV.